This T cell receptor beta chain was profiled in a study of blood T cell repertoires in COVID-19. As for the study in general: Some COVID-19 samples were acute and others convalescent; all came from the United States, Italy and Spain. Sample material is recorded as cDNA or gDNA derived from T cells, B-cell-depleted T cells, or PBMCs.

Authors' processing steps: It was from reference gene primer amplification that nucleated cell counts were estimated. Repertoires were generated with immunoSEQ multiplex PCR, while TCRdb's copy carries only in-frame clones and drops some. The V and J calls and clone size were taken over from that table, and D and trimming were inferred from the DNA. The sample lists about 14,000 clones; around 73% were seen once. The germline CDR1 and CDR2 sequences are KGHSH and LQKENI. The trim removed 6 bases at V and 1 base at J, leaving 7 bases unmatched. This CDR3 region has 15 residues. Sequenced input: peripheral blood. This clonotype was sampled from a man between 65 and 85 years old with acute or convalescent COVID-19. The chain combines TRBV18 with TRBJ2-7; 9 positions agree with TRBD1. The CDR3 DNA reads TGTGCCAGCTCCCCCAAAGGGACAGGGTCCTACGAGCAGTACTTC. As protein: CASSPKGTGSYEQYF.